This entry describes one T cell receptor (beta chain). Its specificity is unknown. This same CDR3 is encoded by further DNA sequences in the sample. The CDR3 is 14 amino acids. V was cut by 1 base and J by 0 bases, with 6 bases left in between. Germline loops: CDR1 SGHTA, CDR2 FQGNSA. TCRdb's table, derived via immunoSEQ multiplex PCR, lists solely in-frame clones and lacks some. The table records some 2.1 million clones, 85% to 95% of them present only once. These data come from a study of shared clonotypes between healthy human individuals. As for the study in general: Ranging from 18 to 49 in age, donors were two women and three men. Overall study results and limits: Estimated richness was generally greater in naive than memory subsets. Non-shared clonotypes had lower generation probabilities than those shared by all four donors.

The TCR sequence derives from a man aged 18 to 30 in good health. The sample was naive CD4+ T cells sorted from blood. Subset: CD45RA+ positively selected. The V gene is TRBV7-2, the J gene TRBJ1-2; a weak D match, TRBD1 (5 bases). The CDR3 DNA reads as TGTGCCAGCAGCTTAGGGGGGGCTAACTATGGCTACACCTTC. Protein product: CASSLGGANYGYTF.